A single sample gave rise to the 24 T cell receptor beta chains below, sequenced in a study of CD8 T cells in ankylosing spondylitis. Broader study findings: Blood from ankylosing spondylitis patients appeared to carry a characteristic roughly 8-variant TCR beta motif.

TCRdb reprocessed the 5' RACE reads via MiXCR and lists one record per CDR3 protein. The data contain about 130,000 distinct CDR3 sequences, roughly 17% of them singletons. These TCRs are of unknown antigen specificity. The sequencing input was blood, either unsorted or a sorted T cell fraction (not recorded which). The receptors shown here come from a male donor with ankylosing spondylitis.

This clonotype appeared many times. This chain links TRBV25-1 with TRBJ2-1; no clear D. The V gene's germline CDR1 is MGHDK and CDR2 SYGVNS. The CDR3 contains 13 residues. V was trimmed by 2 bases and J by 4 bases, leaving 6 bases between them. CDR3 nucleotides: TGTGCCAGCAGTGAAAACCCTTACAATGAGCAGTTCTTC. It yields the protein CASSENPYNEQFF.

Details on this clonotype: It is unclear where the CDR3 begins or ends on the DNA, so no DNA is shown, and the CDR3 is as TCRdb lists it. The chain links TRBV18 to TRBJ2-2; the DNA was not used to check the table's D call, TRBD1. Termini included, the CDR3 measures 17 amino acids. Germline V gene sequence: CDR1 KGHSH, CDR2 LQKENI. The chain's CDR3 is CASSLGRDRGHRGAVFF.

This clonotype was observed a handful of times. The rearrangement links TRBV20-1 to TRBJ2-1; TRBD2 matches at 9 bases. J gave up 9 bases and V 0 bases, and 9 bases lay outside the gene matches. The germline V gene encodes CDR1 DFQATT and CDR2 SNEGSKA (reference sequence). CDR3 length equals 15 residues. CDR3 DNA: TGCAGTGCTAGAGATACGGGCGGGAGGGCTGGTGAGCAGTTCTTC. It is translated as CSARDTGGRAGEQFF.

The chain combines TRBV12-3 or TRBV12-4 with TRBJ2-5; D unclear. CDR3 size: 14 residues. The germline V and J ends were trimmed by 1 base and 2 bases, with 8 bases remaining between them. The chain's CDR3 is CASSLVKLQETQYF. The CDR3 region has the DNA TGTGCCAGCAGTTTAGTTAAACTTCAAGAGACCCAGTACTTC.

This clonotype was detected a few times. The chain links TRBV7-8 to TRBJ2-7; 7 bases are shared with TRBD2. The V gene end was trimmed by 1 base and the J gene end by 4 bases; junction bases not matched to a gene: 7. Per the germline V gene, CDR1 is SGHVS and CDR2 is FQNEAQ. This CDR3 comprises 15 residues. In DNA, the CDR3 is TGTGCCAGCAGCTTAGTTAGGGCTAGCGGATACGAGCAGTACTTC. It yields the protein CASSLVRASGYEQYF.

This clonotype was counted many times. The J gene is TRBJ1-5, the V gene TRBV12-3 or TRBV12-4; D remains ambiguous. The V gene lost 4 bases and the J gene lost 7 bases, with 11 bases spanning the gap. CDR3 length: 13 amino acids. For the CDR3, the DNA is TGTGCCAGCAGTTCCAGGTTGGGGCAGCCCCAGCATTTT. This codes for CASSSRLGQPQHF.

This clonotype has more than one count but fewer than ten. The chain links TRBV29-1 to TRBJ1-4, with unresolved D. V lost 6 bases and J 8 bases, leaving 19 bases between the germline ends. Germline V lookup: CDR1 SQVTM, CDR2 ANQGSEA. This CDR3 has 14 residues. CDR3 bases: TGCAGCGTCATGGGTACAGTAGGTGACGAAAAACTGTTTTTT. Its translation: CSVMGTVGDEKLFF.

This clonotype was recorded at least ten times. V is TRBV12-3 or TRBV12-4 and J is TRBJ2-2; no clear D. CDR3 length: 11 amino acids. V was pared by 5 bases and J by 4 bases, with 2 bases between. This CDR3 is CASSRTGELFF. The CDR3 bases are TGTGCCAGCAGTCGCACCGGGGAGCTGTTTTTT.

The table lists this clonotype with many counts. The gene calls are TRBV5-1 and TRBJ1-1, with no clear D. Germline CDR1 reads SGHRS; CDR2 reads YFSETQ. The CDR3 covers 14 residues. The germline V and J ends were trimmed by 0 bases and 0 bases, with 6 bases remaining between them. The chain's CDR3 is CASSLGIVNTEAFF. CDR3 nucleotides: TGCGCCAGCAGCTTGGGGATCGTGAACACTGAAGCTTTCTTT.

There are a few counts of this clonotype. CDR3 sequence: CASSQVLTSGYGGHTGELFF. The CDR3 coding sequence is TGCGCCAGCAGCCAAGTCCTGACTAGCGGCTATGGCGGCCACACCGGGGAGCTGTTTTTT. The genes are TRBV4-1 and TRBJ2-2, with 9 nucleotides matching TRBD2. V lost 1 base, J lost 3 bases, and 15 bases stayed unmatched. Looked up from germline, CDR1 is MGHRA and CDR2 is YSYEKL. The CDR3 is 20 residues long.

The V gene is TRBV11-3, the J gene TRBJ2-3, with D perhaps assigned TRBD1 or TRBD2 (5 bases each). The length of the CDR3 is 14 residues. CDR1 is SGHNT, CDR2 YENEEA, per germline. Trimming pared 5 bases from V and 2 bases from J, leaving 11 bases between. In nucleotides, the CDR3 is TGTGCCAGCAGCCCACGAGGGACCACAGATACGCAGTATTTT. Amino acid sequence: CASSPRGTTDTQYF. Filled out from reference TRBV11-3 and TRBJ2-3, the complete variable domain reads EAGVVQSPRYKIIEKKQPVAFWCNPISGHNTLYWYLQNLGQGPELLIRYENEEAVDDSQLPKDRFSAERLKGVDSTLKIQPAELGDSAVYLCASSPRGTTDTQYFGPGTRLTVL.

The CDR3 DNA follows: TGTGCCAGCAGCATGGGACAGGACCAAGAAGAGACCCAGTACTTC. As protein: CASSMGQDQEETQYF. The gene calls are TRBV7-3 and TRBJ2-5; TRBD1 matches at 8 bases. This CDR3 region has 15 residues. V was pared by 5 bases and J by 3 bases, with 8 bases of the junction left unmatched. Germline V CDR1 and CDR2: SGHTA, FQGTGA.

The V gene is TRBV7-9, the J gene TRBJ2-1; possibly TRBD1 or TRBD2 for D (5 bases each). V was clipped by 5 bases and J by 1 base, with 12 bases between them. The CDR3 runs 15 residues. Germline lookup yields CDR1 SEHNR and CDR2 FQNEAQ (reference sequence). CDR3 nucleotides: TGTGCCAGCAGCGCCACCGGGGCGTCCTACAATGAGCAGTTCTTC. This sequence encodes CASSATGASYNEQFF. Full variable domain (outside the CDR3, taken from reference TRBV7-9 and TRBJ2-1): DTGVSQNPRHKITKRGQNVTFRCDPISEHNRLYWYRQTLGQGPEFLTYFQNEAQLEKSRLLSDRFSAERPKGSFSTLEIQRTEQGDSAMYLCASSATGASYNEQFFGPGTRLTVL.

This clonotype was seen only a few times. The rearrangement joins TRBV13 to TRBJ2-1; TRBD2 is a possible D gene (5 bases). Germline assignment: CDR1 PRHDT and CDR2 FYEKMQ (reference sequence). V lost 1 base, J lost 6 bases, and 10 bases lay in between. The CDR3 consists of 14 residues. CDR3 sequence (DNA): TGTGCCAGCAGCTTAGCACGGGATTCCAATGAGCAGTTCTTC. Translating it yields CASSLARDSNEQFF. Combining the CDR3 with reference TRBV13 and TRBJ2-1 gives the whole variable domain AAGVIQSPRHLIKEKRETATLKCYPIPRHDTVYWYQQGPGQDPQFLISFYEKMQSDKGSIPDRFSAQQFSDYHSELNMSSLELGDSALYFCASSLARDSNEQFFGPGTRLTVL.

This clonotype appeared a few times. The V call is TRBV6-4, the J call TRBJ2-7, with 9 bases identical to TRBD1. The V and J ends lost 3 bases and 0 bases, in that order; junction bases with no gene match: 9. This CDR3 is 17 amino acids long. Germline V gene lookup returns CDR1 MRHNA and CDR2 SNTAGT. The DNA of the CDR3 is TGTGCCAGCAGTGATCCCCGGACAGGGGAGAGCTCCTACGAGCAGTACTTC. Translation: CASSDPRTGESSYEQYF.

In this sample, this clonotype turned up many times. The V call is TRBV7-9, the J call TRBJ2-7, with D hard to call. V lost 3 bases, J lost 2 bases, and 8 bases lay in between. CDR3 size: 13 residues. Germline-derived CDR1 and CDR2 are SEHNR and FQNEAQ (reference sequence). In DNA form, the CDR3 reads TGTGCCAGCAGCTTTTCGCGGACCTACGAGCAGTACTTC. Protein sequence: CASSFSRTYEQYF.

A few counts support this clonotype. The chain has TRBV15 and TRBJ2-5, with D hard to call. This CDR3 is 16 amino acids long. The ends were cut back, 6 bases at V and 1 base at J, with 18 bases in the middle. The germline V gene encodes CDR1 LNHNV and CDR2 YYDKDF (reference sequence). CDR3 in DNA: TGTGCCACCAGAGTCCCCCTCGGTGGCGGCCAAGAGACCCAGTACTTC. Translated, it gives CATRVPLGGGQETQYF.

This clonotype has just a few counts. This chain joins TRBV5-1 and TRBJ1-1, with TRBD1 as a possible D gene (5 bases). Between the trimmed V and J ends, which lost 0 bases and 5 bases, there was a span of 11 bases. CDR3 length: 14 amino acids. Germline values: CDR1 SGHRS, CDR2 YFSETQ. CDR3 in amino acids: CASSLAVQGTEAFF. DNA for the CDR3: TGCGCCAGCAGCTTGGCCGTGCAGGGAACTGAAGCTTTCTTT.

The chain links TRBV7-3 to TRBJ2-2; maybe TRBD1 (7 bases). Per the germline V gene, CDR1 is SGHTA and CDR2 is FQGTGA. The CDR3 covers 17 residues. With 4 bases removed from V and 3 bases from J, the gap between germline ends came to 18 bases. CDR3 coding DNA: TGTGCCAGCAGCTCAGGGGGGCTCCTTCGGGACACCGGGGAGCTGTTTTTT. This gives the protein CASSSGGLLRDTGELFF.

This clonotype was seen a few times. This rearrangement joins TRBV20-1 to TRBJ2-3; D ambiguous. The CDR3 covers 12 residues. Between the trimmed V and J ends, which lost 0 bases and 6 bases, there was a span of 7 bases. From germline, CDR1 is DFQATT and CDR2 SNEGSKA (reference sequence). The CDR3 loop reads CSARDEADTQYF. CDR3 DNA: TGCAGTGCTAGAGATGAGGCGGATACGCAGTATTTT.

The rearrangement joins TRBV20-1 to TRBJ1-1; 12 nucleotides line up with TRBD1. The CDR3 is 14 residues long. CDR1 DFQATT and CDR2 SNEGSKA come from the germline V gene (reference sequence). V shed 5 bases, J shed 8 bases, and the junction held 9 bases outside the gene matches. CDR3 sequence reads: CSAPPGQGAVEAFF. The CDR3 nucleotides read TGCAGTGCTCCCCCGGGACAGGGGGCTGTGGAAGCTTTCTTT.

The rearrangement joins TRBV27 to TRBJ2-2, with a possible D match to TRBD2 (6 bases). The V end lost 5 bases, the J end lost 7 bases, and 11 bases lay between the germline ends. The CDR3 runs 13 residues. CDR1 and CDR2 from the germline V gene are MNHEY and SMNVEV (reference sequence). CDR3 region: CASSAPGVGELFF. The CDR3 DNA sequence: TGTGCCAGCAGTGCCCCGGGGGTCGGGGAGCTGTTTTTT.

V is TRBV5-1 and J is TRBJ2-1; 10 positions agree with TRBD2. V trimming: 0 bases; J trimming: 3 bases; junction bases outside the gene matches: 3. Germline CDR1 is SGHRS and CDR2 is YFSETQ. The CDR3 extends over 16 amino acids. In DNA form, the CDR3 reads TGCGCCAGCAGCTTGGGGCTAGCGGGAGACTACAATGAGCAGTTCTTC. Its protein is CASSLGLAGDYNEQFF.

The CDR3, as DNA: TGTGCCAGCAGCCGACTAGCGGAACAAGAGACCCAGTACTTC. Its protein product is CASSRLAEQETQYF. The chain has TRBV27 and TRBJ2-5; 9 positions agree with TRBD2. In germline, CDR1 is MNHEY, CDR2 SMNVEV (reference sequence). Unmatched junction bases numbered 4, after V lost 6 bases and J lost 2 bases. This CDR3 spans 14 amino acids.